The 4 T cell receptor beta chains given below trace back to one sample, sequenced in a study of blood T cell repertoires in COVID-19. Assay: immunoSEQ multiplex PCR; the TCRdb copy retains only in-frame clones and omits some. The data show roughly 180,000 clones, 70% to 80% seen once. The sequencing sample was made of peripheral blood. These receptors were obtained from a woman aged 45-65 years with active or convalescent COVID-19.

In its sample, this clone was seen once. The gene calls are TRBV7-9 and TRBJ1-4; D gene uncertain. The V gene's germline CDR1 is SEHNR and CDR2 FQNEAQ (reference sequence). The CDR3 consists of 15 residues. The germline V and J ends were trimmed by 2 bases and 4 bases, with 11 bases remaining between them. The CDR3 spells CASSLFGALNEKLFF. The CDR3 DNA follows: TGTGCCAGCAGCTTATTCGGAGCTCTTAATGAAAAACTGTTTTTT.

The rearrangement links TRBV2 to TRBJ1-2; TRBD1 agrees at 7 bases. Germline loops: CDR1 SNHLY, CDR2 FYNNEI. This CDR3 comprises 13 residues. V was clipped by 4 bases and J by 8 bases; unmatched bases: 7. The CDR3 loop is CASSGDSRGGYTF. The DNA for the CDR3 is TGTGCCAGCAGTGGGGACAGCCGGGGGGGCTACACCTTC.

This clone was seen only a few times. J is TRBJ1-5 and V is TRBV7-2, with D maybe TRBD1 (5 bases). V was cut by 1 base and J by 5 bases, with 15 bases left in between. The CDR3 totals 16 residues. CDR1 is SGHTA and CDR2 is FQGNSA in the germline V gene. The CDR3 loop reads CASSLGGVGIHQPQHF. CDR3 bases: TGTGCCAGCAGCTTAGGGGGGGTTGGGATACATCAGCCCCAGCATTTT.

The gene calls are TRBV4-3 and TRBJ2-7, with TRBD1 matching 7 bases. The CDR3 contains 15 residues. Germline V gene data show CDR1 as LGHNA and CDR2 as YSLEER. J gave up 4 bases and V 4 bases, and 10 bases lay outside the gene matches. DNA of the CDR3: TGCGCCAGCAGCCGGTACGGGACAGTTGATTACGAGCAGTACTTC. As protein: CASSRYGTVDYEQYF.